One T cell receptor (beta chain) is described in this entry. No antigen is known for it. The CDR3 consists of 15 residues. The V segment lost 4 bases and the J segment 7 bases; nucleotides outside the gene matches: 5. Germline CDR1 reads SGHVS; CDR2 reads FQNEAQ. This sample stems from a study of T-cell reconstitution after alpha-beta-depleted transplantation in children. Overall study findings and caveats: Reportedly, only several hundred clones from non-depleted graft cells drove alpha-beta T-cell counts at about two months. Recipient T cells and thymic progenitors that survived were the source of the high TCRbeta diversity seen at day 60 in some patients. One year post-transplant, T-cell counts and diversity were largely derived from T cells produced anew.

A library of TCRbeta sequences, prepared with unique molecular identifiers, was generated. TCRdb analysed the PCR reads with MiXCR anew, one entry per CDR3 protein. The table includes some 87,000 distinct CDR3 sequences, around 15% detected once. V and J are TRBV7-8 and TRBJ2-3, with TRBD2 matching over 13 bases. Material: PBMCs, mostly from graft donor cells, obtained 180 days after TCRalphabeta/CD19-depleted stem cell transplant. The TCR was taken from a male patient aged 2-9 years who had a stem cell transplant for acute lymphoblastic leukemia, so the T cells may come from the graft donor. The CDR3 DNA is TGTGCCAGCAGCTCCCCGGGACTAGCGGGGAATACGCAGTATTTT. This encodes CASSSPGLAGNTQYF. The complete variable domain, with remaining parts taken from reference TRBV7-8 and TRBJ2-3, reads GAGVSQSPRYKVAKRGQDVALRCDPISGHVSLFWYQQALGQGPEFLTYFQNEAQLDKSGLPSDRFFAERPEGSVSTLKIQRTQQEDSAVYLCASSSPGLAGNTQYFGPGTRLTVL.